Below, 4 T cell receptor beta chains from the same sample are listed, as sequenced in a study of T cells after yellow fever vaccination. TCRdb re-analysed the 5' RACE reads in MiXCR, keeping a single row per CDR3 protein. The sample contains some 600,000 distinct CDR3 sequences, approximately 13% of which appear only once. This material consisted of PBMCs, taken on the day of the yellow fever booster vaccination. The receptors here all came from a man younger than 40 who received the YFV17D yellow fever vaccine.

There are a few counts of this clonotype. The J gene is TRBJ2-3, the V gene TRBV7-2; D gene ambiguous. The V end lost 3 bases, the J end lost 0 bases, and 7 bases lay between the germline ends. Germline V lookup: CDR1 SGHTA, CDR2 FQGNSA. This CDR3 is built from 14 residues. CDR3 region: CASSFDASTDTQYF. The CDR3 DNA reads TGTGCCAGCAGCTTTGACGCTAGCACAGATACGCAGTATTTT.

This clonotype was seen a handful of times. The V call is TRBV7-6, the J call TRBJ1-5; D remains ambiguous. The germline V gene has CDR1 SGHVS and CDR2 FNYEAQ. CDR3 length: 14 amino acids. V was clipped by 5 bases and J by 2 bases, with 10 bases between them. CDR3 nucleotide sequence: TGTGCCAGCAGCGGAGGCCCCGGCAATCAGCCCCAGCATTTT. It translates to CASSGGPGNQPQHF.

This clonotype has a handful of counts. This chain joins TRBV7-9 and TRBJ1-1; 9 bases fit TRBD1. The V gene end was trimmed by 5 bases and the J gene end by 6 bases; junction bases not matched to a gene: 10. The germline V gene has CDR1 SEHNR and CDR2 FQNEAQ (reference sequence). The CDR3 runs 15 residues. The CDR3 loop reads CASSPAGQGISEAFF. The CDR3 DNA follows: TGTGCCAGCAGCCCAGCGGGACAGGGAATCTCTGAAGCTTTCTTT.

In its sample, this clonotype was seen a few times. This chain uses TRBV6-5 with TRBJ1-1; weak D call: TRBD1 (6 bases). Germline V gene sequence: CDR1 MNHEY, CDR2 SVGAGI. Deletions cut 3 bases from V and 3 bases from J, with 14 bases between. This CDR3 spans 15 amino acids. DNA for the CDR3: TGTGCCAGCAGTTATACAGGGAGAGGATACACTGAAGCTTTCTTT. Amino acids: CASSYTGRGYTEAFF.